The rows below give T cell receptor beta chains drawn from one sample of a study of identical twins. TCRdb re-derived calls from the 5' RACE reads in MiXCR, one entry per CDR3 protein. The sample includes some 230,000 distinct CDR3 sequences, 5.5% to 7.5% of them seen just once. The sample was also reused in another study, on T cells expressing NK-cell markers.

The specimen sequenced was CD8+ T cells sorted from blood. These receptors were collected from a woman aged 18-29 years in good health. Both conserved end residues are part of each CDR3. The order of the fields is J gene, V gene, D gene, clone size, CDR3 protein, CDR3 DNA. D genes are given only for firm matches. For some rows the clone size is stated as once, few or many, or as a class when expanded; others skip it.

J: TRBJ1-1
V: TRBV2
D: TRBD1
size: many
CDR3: CASPTGVNTEAFF
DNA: TGTGCCAGCCCGACAGGGGTGAACACTGAAGCTTTCTTT

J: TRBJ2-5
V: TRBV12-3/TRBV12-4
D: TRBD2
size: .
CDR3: CASSFAPGLAGASPYF
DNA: TGTGCCAGCAGTTTTGCCCCGGGACTAGCGGGCGCATCCCCGTACTTC

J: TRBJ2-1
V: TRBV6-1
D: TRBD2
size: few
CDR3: CASGSEASGRPEQFF
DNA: TGTGCCAGCGGCTCTGAGGCTAGCGGGAGACCTGAGCAGTTCTTC

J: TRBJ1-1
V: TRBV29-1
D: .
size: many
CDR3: CSVVGAEGRKNTEAFF
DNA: TGCAGCGTTGTAGGTGCTGAGGGGCGGAAGAACACTGAAGCTTTCTTT

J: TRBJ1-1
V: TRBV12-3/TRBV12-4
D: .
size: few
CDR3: CASSLSRDTEAFF
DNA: TGTGCCAGCAGTTTGTCCAGAGACACTGAAGCTTTCTTT

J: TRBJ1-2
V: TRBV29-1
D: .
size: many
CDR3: CSVGRDDGYTF
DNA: TGCAGCGTTGGGAGGGACGATGGCTACACCTTC

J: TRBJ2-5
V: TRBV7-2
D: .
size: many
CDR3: CASSLNRQETQYF
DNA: TGTGCCAGCAGCTTAAACCGGCAAGAGACCCAGTACTTC

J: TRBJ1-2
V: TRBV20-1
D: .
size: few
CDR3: CSVGTYYGYTF
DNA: TGCAGTGTCGGGACATACTATGGCTACACCTTC

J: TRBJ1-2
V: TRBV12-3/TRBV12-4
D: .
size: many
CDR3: CASTVGGGDGYTF
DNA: TGTGCCAGCACAGTAGGGGGGGGCGATGGCTACACCTTC

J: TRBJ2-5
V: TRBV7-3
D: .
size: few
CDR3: CASSPRGGEGETQYF
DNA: TGTGCCAGCAGCCCAAGGGGGGGCGAAGGAGAGACCCAGTACTTC

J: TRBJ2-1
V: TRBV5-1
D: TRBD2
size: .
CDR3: CASSSTSGGPRNEQFF
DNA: TGCGCCAGCAGCTCGACTAGCGGGGGCCCTCGGAATGAGCAGTTCTTC

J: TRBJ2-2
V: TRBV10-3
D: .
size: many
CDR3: CAISVPPGELFF
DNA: TGTGCCATCAGTGTTCCGCCCGGGGAGCTGTTTTTT

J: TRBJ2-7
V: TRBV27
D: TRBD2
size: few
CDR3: CASSTRTSGSFEQYF
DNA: TGTGCCAGCAGTACTCGGACTAGCGGGAGCTTCGAGCAGTACTTC

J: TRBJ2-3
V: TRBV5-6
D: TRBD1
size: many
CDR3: CASSLAGQASTDTQYF
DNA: TGTGCCAGCAGCTTGGCGGGACAGGCTTCCACAGATACGCAGTATTTT

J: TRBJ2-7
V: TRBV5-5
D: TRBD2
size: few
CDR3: CASSLMVGTRENEQYF
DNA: TGTGCCAGCAGCTTAATGGTTGGGACTAGGGAGAACGAGCAGTACTTC

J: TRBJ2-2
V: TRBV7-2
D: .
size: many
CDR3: CASSFYGGWGNTGELFF
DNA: TGTGCCAGCAGCTTCTATGGTGGATGGGGGAACACCGGGGAGCTGTTTTTT

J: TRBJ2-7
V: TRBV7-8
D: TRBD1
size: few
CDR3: CASSPWTGPSYEQYF
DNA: TGTGCCAGCAGCCCTTGGACAGGTCCTTCCTACGAGCAGTACTTC

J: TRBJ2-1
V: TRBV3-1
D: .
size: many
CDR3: CASSQGRETSYNEQFF
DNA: TGTGCCAGCAGCCAGGGCAGGGAGACCTCCTACAATGAGCAGTTCTTC

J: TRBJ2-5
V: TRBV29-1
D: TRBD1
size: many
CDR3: CSVLTGAQETQYF
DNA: TGCAGCGTTTTAACAGGGGCCCAAGAGACCCAGTACTTC

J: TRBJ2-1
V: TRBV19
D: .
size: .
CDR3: CASTPMGRNSYNEQFF
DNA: TGTGCCAGTACCCCAATGGGGCGCAACTCCTACAATGAGCAGTTCTTC

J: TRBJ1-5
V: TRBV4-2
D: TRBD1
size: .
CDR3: CASRLTGGVHQPQHF
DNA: TGTGCCAGCAGGTTAACAGGGGGCGTCCATCAGCCCCAGCATTTT

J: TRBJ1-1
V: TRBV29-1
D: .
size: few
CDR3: CSVEAKTFVEAFF
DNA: TGCAGCGTTGAAGCCAAGACTTTCGTTGAAGCTTTCTTT

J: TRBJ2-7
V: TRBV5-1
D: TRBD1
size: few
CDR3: CASSFPGQDYEQYF
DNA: TGCGCCAGCAGCTTTCCGGGACAGGACTACGAGCAGTACTTC

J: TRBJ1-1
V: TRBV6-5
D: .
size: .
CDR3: CASSYTGGDTEAFF
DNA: TGTGCCAGCAGTTACACTGGTGGGGACACTGAAGCTTTCTTT

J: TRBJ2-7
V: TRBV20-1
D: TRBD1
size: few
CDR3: CSATRGDSSYEQYF
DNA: TGCAGTGCCACCCGAGGGGACAGCTCCTACGAGCAGTACTTC

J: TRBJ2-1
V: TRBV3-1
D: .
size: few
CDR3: CASCQEVAWGPGSEQFF
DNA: TGTGCCAGCTGCCAGGAGGTAGCTTGGGGGCCTGGTAGTGAGCAGTTCTTC

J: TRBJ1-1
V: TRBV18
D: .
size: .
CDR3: CASSEGRLNTEAFF
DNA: TGTGCCAGCTCAGAGGGGCGGCTGAACACTGAAGCTTTCTTT

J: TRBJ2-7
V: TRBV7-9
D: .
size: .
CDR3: CASSLGPNPDEQYF
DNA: TGTGCCAGCAGCTTAGGACCCAACCCTGACGAGCAGTACTTC

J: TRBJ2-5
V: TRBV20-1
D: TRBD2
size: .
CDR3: CSAPPKTSGRAGTQYF
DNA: TGCAGTGCTCCTCCTAAAACTAGCGGGCGGGCCGGGACCCAGTACTTC

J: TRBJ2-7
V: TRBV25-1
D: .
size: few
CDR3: CASSERPYEQYF
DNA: TGTGCCAGCAGTGAGCGACCCTACGAGCAGTACTTC

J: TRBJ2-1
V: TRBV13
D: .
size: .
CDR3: CASREQGGRYNEQFF
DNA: TGTGCCAGCAGGGAACAAGGGGGGCGGTACAATGAGCAGTTCTTC

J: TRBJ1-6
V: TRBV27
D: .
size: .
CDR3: CASSLFNTGGIGAPLHF
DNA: TGTGCCAGCAGTTTATTTAACACGGGCGGGATCGGAGCACCCCTCCACTTT

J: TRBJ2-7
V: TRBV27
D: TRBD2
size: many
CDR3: CASSLTSGGYEQYF
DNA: TGTGCCAGCAGTTTGACTAGCGGCGGCTACGAGCAGTACTTC

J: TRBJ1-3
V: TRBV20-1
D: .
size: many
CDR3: CSALELTSGHTIYF
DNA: TGCAGTGCACTGGAGCTTACCTCTGGACACACCATATATTTT

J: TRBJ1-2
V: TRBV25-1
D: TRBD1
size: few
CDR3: CASSETGTGYGYTF
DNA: TGTGCCAGCAGTGAAACCGGGACAGGGTATGGCTACACCTTC

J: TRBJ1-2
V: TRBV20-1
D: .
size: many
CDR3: CSASGPRTGLYTF
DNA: TGCAGTGCTAGCGGACCCAGAACAGGGCTCTACACCTTC

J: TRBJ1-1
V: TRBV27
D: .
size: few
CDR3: CASAHGVNTEAFF
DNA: TGTGCCAGCGCACACGGGGTTAACACTGAAGCTTTCTTT

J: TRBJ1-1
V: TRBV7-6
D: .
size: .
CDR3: CASRNRRWGFVTEAFF
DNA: TGTGCCAGCAGAAACCGTCGATGGGGGTTTGTCACTGAAGCTTTCTTT

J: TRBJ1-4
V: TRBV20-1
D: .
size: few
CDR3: CSAHHEKLFF
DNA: TGCAGTGCCCACCATGAAAAACTGTTTTTT

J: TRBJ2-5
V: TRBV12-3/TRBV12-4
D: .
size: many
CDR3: CASRPKGLETQYF
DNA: TGTGCCAGCAGGCCGAAGGGGCTGGAGACCCAGTACTTC

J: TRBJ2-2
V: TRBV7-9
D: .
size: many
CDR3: CASSPPEEGPGMVFF
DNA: TGTGCCAGCAGCCCCCCGGAGGAGGGACCCGGGATGGTGTTTTTT

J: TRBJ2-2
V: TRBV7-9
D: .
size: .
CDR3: CASTPTGELFF
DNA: TGTGCCAGTACACCAACCGGGGAGCTGTTTTTT

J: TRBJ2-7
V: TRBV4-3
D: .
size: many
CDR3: CASSQDLYGTYEQYF
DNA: TGCGCCAGCAGCCAAGACCTTTACGGAACCTACGAGCAGTACTTC

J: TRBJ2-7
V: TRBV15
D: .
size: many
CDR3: CATRQYFSYEQYF
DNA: TGTGCCACCCGACAATACTTCTCCTACGAGCAGTACTTC

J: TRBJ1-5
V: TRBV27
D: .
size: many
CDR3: CASSSLSWGHQPQHF
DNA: TGTGCCAGCAGTTCCCTATCCTGGGGACATCAGCCCCAGCATTTT

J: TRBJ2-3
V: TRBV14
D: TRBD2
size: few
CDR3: CASSPTSGGTQYF
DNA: TGTGCCAGCAGCCCAACTAGCGGAGGGACGCAGTATTTT

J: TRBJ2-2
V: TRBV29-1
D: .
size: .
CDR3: CSVVLIGTLWGELFF
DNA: TGCAGCGTGGTATTAATCGGCACTTTGTGGGGGGAGCTGTTTTTT

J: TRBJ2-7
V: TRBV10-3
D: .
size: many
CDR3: CAISEDGTYEQYF
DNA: TGTGCCATCAGTGAGGACGGTACCTACGAGCAGTACTTC

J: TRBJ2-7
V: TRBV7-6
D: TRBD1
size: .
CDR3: CASSEGQTYEQYF
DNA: TGTGCCAGCAGCGAGGGACAGACCTACGAGCAGTACTTC

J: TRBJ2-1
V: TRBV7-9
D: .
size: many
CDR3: CASSTGGNEQFF
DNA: TGTGCCAGCAGCACAGGCGGCAATGAGCAGTTCTTC

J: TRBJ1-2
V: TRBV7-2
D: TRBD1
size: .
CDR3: CATTNPPGTEKGYTF
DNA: TGTGCCACCACGAACCCTCCGGGGACAGAGAAAGGCTACACCTTC